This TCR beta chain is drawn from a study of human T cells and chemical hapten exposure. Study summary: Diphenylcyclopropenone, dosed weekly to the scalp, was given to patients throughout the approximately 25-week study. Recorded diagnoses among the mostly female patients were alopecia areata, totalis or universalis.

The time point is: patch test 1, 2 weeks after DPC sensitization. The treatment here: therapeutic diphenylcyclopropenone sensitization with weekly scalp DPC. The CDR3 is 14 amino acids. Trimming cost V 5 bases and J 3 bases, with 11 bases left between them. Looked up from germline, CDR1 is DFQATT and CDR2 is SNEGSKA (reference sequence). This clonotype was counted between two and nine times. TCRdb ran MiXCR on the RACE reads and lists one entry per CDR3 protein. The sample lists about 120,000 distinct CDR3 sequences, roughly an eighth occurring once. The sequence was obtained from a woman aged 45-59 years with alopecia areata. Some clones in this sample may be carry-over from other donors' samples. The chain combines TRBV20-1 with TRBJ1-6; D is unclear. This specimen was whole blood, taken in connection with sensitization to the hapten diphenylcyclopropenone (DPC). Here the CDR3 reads CSAVSVIYNSPLHF. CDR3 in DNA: TGCAGTGCTGTCTCAGTGATCTATAATTCACCCCTCCACTTT.